This is a list of T cell receptor beta chains from one sample in a study of shared clonotypes between healthy human individuals. The data were produced by immunoSEQ multiplex PCR, yet TCRdb's version contains in-frame clones alone and is incomplete. Of some 1,100,000 clones in the sample, around 78% are singletons; the top ten hold 0.5% to 0.6%. The specimen was memory CD4+ T cells from PBMCs. All receptors derive from a man between 18 and 35 years old in good health. Some clones in this sample may be carry-over from other donors' samples. Both conserved end residues are part of each CDR3.

V gene: TRBV5-1; J gene: TRBJ1-1; CDR3 protein: CASSLFGRGNTEAFF
V gene: TRBV2; J gene: TRBJ1-4; CDR3 protein: CASSEEGLTNEKLFF
V gene: TRBV7-2; J gene: TRBJ2-4; CDR3 protein: CASSLGLAKNIQYF
V gene: TRBV28; J gene: TRBJ2-7; CDR3 protein: CASSRPGGSYEQYF
V gene: TRBV19; J gene: TRBJ2-7; CDR3 protein: CASGLSTAGYEQYF
V gene: TRBV7-2; J gene: TRBJ2-7; CDR3 protein: CASSSRSGSYEQYF
V gene: TRBV18; J gene: TRBJ1-1; CDR3 protein: CASSPKEGMNTEAFF
V gene: TRBV6-6; J gene: TRBJ2-2; CDR3 protein: CASSKLAGEYTGELFF
V gene: TRBV23-1; J gene: TRBJ1-1; CDR3 protein: CASATGTEAWNEAFF
V gene: TRBV5-4; J gene: TRBJ2-2; CDR3 protein: CASSLASGRATTGELFF
V gene: TRBV5-4; J gene: TRBJ2-7; CDR3 protein: CASSLAGSREQYF
V gene: TRBV5-1; J gene: TRBJ2-5; CDR3 protein: CASSLGLAVQETQYF
V gene: TRBV19; J gene: TRBJ2-7; CDR3 protein: CASSDRVHTYEQYF
V gene: TRBV7-2; J gene: TRBJ1-5; CDR3 protein: CASSLEGVNQPQHF
V gene: TRBV5-1; J gene: TRBJ2-2; CDR3 protein: CASTLLAGGSDTGELFF
V gene: TRBV25-1; J gene: TRBJ1-1; CDR3 protein: CASGQGLTPQAFF
V gene: TRBV19; J gene: TRBJ1-1; CDR3 protein: CASSVRDRGALRTEAFF
V gene: TRBV2; J gene: TRBJ1-2; CDR3 protein: CASSETGSYGYTF
V gene: TRBV10-3; J gene: TRBJ2-7; CDR3 protein: CAISESRTQGEQYF
V gene: TRBV4-3; J gene: TRBJ2-1; CDR3 protein: CASSQESGWNTHEQFF
V gene: TRBV23-1; J gene: TRBJ1-5; CDR3 protein: CASSPRADKDSNQPQHF
V gene: TRBV7-9; J gene: TRBJ1-1; CDR3 protein: CASSDPRAGPMNTEAFF
V gene: TRBV27; J gene: TRBJ2-1; CDR3 protein: CASSTSTGDSYNEQFF
V gene: TRBV30; J gene: TRBJ1-6; CDR3 protein: CAWSVRWTGRDNSPLHF
V gene: TRBV2; J gene: TRBJ2-1; CDR3 protein: CASRAGTSSYNEQFF
V gene: TRBV5-4; J gene: TRBJ1-1; CDR3 protein: CASSLFGDSDTEAFF
V gene: TRBV5-1; J gene: TRBJ2-5; CDR3 protein: CASSLDRGRRTQYF
V gene: TRBV7-9; J gene: TRBJ2-3; CDR3 protein: CASSSTDTQYF
V gene: TRBV19; J gene: TRBJ2-7; CDR3 protein: CASSIRASGSYEQYF
V gene: TRBV27; J gene: TRBJ1-5; CDR3 protein: CASSRTGASDSNQPQHF
V gene: TRBV7-3; J gene: TRBJ1-2; CDR3 protein: CASSPRQGTNYGYTF
V gene: TRBV28; J gene: TRBJ2-1; CDR3 protein: CAIAPGQGGYNEQFF
V gene: TRBV30; J gene: TRBJ1-2; CDR3 protein: CAWRRGESYGYTF
V gene: TRBV7-9; J gene: TRBJ2-3; CDR3 protein: CASSLLAGRNTQYF
V gene: TRBV19; J gene: TRBJ2-3; CDR3 protein: CASSMRDTQYF
V gene: TRBV29-1; J gene: TRBJ2-7; CDR3 protein: CSVWTGEREQYF
V gene: TRBV7-9; J gene: TRBJ1-3; CDR3 protein: CASSQTGNTIYF
V gene: TRBV5-3; J gene: TRBJ1-1; CDR3 protein: CARSGVGTDPNTEAFF
V gene: TRBV10-3; J gene: TRBJ1-2; CDR3 protein: CAISEATGGRSYGYTF
V gene: TRBV7-2; J gene: TRBJ1-2; CDR3 protein: CASRSGTGGYGYTF
V gene: TRBV7-8; J gene: TRBJ2-7; CDR3 protein: CASSAGTSREQYF
V gene: TRBV7-2; J gene: TRBJ2-7; CDR3 protein: CASSLPGGREQYF